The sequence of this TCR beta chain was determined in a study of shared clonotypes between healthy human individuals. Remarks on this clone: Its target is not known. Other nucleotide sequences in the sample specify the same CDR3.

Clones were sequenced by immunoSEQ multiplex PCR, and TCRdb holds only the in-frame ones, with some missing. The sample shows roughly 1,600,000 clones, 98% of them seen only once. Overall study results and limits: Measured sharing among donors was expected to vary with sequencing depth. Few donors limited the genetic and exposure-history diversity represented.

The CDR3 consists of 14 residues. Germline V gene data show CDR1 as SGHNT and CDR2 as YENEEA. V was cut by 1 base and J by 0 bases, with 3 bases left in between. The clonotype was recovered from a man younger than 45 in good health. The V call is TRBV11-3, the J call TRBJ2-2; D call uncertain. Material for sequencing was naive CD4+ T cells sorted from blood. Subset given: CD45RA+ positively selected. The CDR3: CASSLASNTGELFF. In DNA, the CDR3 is TGTGCCAGCAGCTTAGCGTCGAACACCGGGGAGCTGTTTTTT.